This T cell receptor (beta chain) was retrieved from a study of blood T cell repertoires in COVID-19. The trim removed 6 bases at V and 5 bases at J, leaving 6 bases unmatched. Germline CDR1 reads MNHNY; CDR2 reads SVGAGI (reference sequence). The CDR3 loop spans 13 amino acids. TCRdb's copy holds only in-frame clones and misses some; the assay was immunoSEQ multiplex PCR. The sample has 35,000 or so clones; approximately 91% are singletons. The sequenced material came from peripheral blood. The receptor was isolated from a man aged 55 to 69 with active or convalescent COVID-19. The rearrangement joins TRBV6-6 to TRBJ2-5; 7 nucleotides line up with TRBD2. The CDR3 coding sequence is TGTGCCAGCAGCCCGAGGCGGGAGGAGACCCAGTACTTC. The encoded protein is CASSPRREETQYF.